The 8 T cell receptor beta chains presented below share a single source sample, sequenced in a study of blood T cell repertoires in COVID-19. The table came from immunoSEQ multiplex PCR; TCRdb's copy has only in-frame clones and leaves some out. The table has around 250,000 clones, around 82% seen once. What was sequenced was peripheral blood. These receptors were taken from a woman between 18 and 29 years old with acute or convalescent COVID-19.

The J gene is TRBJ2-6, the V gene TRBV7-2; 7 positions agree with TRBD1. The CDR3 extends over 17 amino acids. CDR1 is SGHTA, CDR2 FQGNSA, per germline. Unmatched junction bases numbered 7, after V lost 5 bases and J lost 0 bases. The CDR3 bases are TGTGCCAGCAGCCGGGACAGCCCCGGCTCTGGGGCCAACGTCCTGACTTTC. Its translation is CASSRDSPGSGANVLTF.

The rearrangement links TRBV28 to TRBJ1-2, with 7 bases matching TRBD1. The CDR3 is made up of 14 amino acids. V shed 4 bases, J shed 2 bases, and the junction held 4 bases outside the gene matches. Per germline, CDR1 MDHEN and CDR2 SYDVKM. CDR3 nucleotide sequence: TGTGCCAGCAGTTCGGGACAGCCAAACTATGGCTACACCTTC. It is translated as CASSSGQPNYGYTF.

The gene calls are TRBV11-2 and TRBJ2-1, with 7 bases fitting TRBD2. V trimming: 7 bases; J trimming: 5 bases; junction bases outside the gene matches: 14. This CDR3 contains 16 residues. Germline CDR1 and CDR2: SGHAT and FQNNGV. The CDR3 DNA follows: TGTGCCAGCACCACTAGGGCGGTAGCGGGCGACAATGAGCAGTTCTTC. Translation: CASTTRAVAGDNEQFF.

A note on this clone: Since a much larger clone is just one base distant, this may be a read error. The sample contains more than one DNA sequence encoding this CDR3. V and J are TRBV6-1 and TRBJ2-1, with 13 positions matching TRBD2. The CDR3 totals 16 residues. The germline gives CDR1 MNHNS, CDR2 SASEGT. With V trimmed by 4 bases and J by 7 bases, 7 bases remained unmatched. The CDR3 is CASSGRTSGSRNEQFF. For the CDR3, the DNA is TGTGCCAGCAGTGGACGGACTAGCGGGAGTAGGAATGAGCAGTTCTTC.

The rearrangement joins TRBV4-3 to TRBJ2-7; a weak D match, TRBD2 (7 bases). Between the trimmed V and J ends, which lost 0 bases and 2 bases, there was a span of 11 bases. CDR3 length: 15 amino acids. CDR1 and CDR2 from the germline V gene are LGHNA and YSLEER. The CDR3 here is CASSQDRGGPYEQYF. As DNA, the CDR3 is TGCGCCAGCAGCCAAGATCGCGGGGGCCCCTACGAGCAGTACTTC.

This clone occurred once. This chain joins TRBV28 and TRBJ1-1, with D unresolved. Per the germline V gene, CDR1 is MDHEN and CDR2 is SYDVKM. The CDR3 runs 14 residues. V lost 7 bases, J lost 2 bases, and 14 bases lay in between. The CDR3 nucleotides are TGTGCCAGCACCGCCGGACTTATCAACACTGAAGCTTTCTTT. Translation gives CASTAGLINTEAFF.

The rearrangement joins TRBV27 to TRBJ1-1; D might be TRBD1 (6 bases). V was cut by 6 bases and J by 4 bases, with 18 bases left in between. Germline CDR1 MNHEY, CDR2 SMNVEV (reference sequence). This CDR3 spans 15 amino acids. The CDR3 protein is CASSDIAAGATEAFF. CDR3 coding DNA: TGTGCCAGCAGCGACATAGCGGCGGGGGCCACTGAAGCTTTCTTT.

The CDR3 coding sequence is TGTGCCAGCAGTTCCGCTAGCGGAGTTGCCCTTTACGAGCAGTACTTC. This gives the protein CASSSASGVALYEQYF. J is TRBJ2-7 and V is TRBV27; 7 nucleotides agree with TRBD2. V trimming: 4 bases; J trimming: 4 bases; junction bases outside the gene matches: 13. The germline V gene has CDR1 MNHEY and CDR2 SMNVEV (reference sequence). This CDR3 contains 16 residues.